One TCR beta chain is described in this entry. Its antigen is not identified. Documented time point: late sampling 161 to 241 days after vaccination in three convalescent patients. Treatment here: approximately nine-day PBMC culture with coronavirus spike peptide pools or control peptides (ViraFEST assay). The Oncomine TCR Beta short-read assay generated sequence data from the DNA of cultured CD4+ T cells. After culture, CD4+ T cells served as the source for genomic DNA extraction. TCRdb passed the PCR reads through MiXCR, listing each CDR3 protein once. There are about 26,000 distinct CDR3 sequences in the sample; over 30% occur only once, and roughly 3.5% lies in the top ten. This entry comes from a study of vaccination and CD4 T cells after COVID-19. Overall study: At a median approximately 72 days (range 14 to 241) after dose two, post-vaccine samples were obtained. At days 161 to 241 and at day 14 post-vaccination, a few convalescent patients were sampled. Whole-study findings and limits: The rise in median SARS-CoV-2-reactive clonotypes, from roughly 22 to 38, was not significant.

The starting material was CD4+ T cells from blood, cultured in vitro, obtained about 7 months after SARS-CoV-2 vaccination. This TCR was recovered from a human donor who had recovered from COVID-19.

The CDR3 bases are TGTGCCAGCAGCTTAGTTATCGGGGAGCTGTTTTTT. It translates to CASSLVIGELFF. The J gene is TRBJ2-2, the V gene TRBV7-9; D is undetermined. This CDR3 has 12 amino acids. CDR1 is SEHNR, CDR2 FQNEAQ, per germline (reference sequence). Trimming stripped 1 base from V and 7 bases from J, with 4 bases between. Based on the CDR3 plus reference TRBV7-9 and TRBJ2-2, the full variable domain is DTGVSQNPRHKITKRGQNVTFRCDPISEHNRLYWYRQTLGQGPEFLTYFQNEAQLEKSRLLSDRFSAERPKGSFSTLEIQRTEQGDSAMYLCASSLVIGELFFGEGSRLTVL.